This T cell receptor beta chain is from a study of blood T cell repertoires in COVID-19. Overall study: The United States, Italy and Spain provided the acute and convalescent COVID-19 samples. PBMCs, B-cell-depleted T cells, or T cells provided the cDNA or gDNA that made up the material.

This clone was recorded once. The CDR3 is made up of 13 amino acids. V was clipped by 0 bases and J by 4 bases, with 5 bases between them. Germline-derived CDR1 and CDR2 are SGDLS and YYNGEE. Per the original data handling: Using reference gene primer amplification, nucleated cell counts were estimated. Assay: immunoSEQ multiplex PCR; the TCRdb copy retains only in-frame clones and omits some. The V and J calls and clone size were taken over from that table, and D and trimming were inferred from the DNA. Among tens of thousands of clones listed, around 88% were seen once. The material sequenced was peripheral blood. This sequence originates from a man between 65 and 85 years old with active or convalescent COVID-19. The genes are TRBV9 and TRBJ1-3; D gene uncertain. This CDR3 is CASSVGQGNTIYF. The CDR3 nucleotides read TGTGCCAGCAGCGTAGGTCAGGGAAACACCATATATTTT.